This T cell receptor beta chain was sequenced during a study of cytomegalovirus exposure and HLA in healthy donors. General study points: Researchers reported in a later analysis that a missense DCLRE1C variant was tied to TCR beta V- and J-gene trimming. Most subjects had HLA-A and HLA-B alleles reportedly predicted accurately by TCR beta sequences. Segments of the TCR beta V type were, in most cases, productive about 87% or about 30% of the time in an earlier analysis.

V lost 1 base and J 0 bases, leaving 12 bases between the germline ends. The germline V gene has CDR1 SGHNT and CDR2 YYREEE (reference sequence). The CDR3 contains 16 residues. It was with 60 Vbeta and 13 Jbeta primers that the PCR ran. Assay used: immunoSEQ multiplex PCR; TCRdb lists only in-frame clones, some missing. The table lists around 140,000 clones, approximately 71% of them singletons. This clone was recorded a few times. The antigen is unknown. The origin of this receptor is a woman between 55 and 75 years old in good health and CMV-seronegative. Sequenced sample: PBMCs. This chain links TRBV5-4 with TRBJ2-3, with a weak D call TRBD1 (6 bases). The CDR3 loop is CASSLLPDSSTDTQYF. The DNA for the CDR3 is TGTGCCAGCAGCTTGCTTCCGGACAGTAGCACAGATACGCAGTATTTT.